This TCR beta chain was captured by sequencing in a study of vaccination and CD4 T cells after COVID-19 (dated by TCRdb to the early 2020s). Looking at the study overall: Convalescent patients had a positive SARS-CoV-2 result on nasal swab PCR, and of these patients, several had mild disease and one had severe disease. Six males and four females were included in the convalescent cohort, with two Hispanic individuals, seven Caucasians, two Asians and one multiracial person represented. Two doses of either the Pfizer-BioNTech BNT162b2 vaccine (n=8) or the Moderna mRNA-1273 vaccine (n=2) were administered to participants. Post-COVID blood samples from convalescent patients were collected a median of about 100 days after diagnosis, with a range of roughly 35 to 180 days. Post-vaccine blood samples were obtained a median of roughly 75 days after the second vaccine dose, with a range of about 12 to 241 days. The cultures were stimulated with overlapping spike peptide pools from SARS-CoV-2 and from the common cold coronaviruses HCoV-NL63, HCoV-OC43 and HCoV-229E. Control cultures used a CEFX viral epitope pool as positive control, an HIV-1 Nef peptide pool as negative control, or no peptide. In under twelve COVID-19 convalescent patients and a few infection-naive healthy vaccine recipients, researchers compared the spike-specific CD4+ TCR repertoire from before mRNA vaccination with the repertoire from after.

The CDR3 holds 12 amino acids from the cysteine to the phenylalanine. Only the CDR3 DNA is retained, 36 bases long and in frame from the first base. The germline ends are 7 bases apart after V is trimmed by 0 bases and J by 7 bases. As encoded in the germline V gene, CDR1 is MNHEY while CDR2 is SVGAGI. The meaning of the sample's treatment or condition label: roughly 11-day PBMC culture with coronavirus spike peptide pools or control peptides (ViraFEST assay). The study used the ViraFEST assay, which expanded antigen-specific T cells with peptide pools and then identified expanded clonotypes by TCR sequencing. The convalescent patients' positive SARS-CoV-2 PCR tests fell between March and December 2020, which was before the Alpha, Beta and Delta variants emerged in the United States. Each well held 2.2 million or so PBMCs cultured with roughly 9.2 ug/ml peptide pools in IMDM containing approximately 5% human AB serum and 9.5 to 10 IU/ml IL-2. Half of the culture medium was replaced with fresh IL-2-containing medium on days 3 and 7. CD4+ T cells were isolated after approximately ten days of culture through negative selection using the EasySep CD4+ T cell isolation kit. Ficoll-Paque Plus gradient centrifugation was used to isolate PBMCs from whole blood, and the isolated PBMCs were then either used fresh or cryopreserved at -140C. Culture conditions were generally each tested in triplicate wells.

A note on this clonotype: No antigen is known for it. Per-base quality was not reported, and no clone a single base away is much larger than it.

Broader findings and caveats from the paper: In convalescent patients, a median around 83% of post-vaccine SARS-CoV-2-reactive clones were detected only after vaccination, and vaccine-specific priming was suggested by this finding. The median count of SARS-CoV-2-reactive clonotypes went up from around 20 after infection to a few dozen after vaccination, although the change was not significant. Only a relatively small number of convalescent patients were included in the study, and early timepoints following natural infection were not analyzed. Of the vaccine-specific clones found in convalescent patients, nearly all (304 of 307) were mono-reactive for SARS-CoV-2 spike instead of being cross-reactive with common cold coronaviruses.

Libraries were built with PCR. At the Johns Hopkins FTIC core, DNA from the cultured CD4+ T cells underwent TCR sequencing with the Oncomine TCR Beta short-read assay. Genomic DNA was extracted from the cultured CD4+ T cells with the QIAamp micro DNA kit. Oncomine TCR Beta libraries made from cultured CD4+ T cells were pooled using unique dual indexes and sequenced on an Illumina iSeq 100. Per the original workflow: Non-productive sequences were filtered out, and CDR3s that did not start with C, did not end with F or W, or were shorter than 7 amino acids were discarded. The MANAFEST web application was used to identify antigen-specific clonotypes by comparing peptide-stimulated wells against reference wells and other culture wells. For a clone to be called positive, the clone needed an FDR below 0.05, an odds ratio above 5, and a productive frequency above 0.1% in at least two of three replicate wells. A clonotype counted as cross-reactive if it showed significant expansion both in the SARS-CoV-2 spike wells and in at least one common cold coronavirus spike condition. CDR3 homology was assessed with Levenshtein distances (stringdist) and unrooted phylogenetic trees (ape) in R version 3.6.1. TCRdb reanalyzed the raw reads on its own, using fastp at Q25 for trimming and MiXCR for clone calling, and kept in-frame beta chains. Rows are unified per CDR3 protein, each entry keeping the most common DNA and genes. TCRdb, not the original authors, processed these V and J calls. Across this sample there are nearly 15,000 distinct CDR3 sequences, with roughly 50% seen only once. Approximately 7.2% of the sample goes to the ten largest clones.

The receptor comes from a human donor who had recovered from COVID-19. Recombination joined TRBV6-5 with TRBJ2-7, with the D segment identity uncertain. Sample: CD4+ T cells from blood, cultured in vitro. The CDR3 sequence is CASSYSTPEQYF. The nucleotide sequence is TGTGCCAGCAGTTACTCGACCCCGGAGCAGTACTTC.